The rows below give T cell receptor beta chains drawn from one sample of a study of T cells in Graves' hyperthyroidism and ophthalmopathy. Via MiXCR, TCRdb re-called the multiplex PCR reads, giving one row per CDR3 protein. Among around 350,000 distinct CDR3 sequences listed, 12% to 15% were seen once. The source material was blood. The receptors shown here come from a woman in her fifties or sixties with Graves' ophthalmopathy. CDR3s include the opening cysteine and the closing phenylalanine or tryptophan. Each record gives: J gene, clone size, D gene, V gene, CDR3 protein, CDR3 DNA. A D gene is named only where the DNA matches it firmly. Clone size is shown for a subset of rows, as once, few, many or a class of expanded clone.

TRBJ2-5 | many | - | TRBV6-5 | CASSYSITSQGETQYF | TGTGCCAGCAGTTACTCGATCACATCTCAGGGAGAGACCCAGTACTTC
TRBJ2-7 | many | - | TRBV5-1 | CASSVGPYKEQYF | TGCGCCAGCAGCGTAGGCCCCTATAAGGAGCAGTACTTC
TRBJ1-1 | many | - | TRBV11-2 | CASSLGQINTEAFF | TGTGCCAGCAGCTTAGGACAGATAAACACTGAAGCTTTCTTT
TRBJ2-5 | few | - | TRBV7-9 | CASSSQTGWETQYF | TGTGCCAGCAGCTCGCAAACAGGGTGGGAGACCCAGTACTTC
TRBJ1-4 | few | - | TRBV5-1 | CASSTDVGTFEKLFF | TGCGCCAGCAGCACGGACGTAGGGACGTTTGAAAAACTGTTTTTT
TRBJ2-3 | - | TRBD1 | TRBV5-1 | CASSLWTGSDTQYF | TGCGCCAGCAGCTTATGGACAGGGTCCGATACGCAGTATTTT
TRBJ1-2 | - | TRBD1 | TRBV20-1 | CSASSPRRGPLGYYGYTF | TGCAGTGCTAGCTCCCCCCGCAGGGGGCCCTTAGGGTACTATGGCTACACCTTC
TRBJ2-3 | many | - | TRBV20-1 | CSARDPAGADTQYF | TGCAGTGCTAGAGATCCTGCGGGTGCAGATACGCAGTATTTT
TRBJ2-7 | few | TRBD2 | TRBV4-1 | CASSQETSGYYEQYF | TGCGCCAGCAGCCAAGAAACTAGCGGCTACTACGAGCAGTACTTC
TRBJ1-5 | few | - | TRBV27 | CASSLWEEDQPQHF | TGTGCCAGCAGTTTGTGGGAGGAGGATCAGCCCCAGCATTTT
TRBJ2-1 | - | TRBD1 | TRBV7-9 | CASSWTGGGYNEQFF | TGTGCCAGCAGCTGGACAGGGGGCGGCTACAATGAGCAGTTCTTC
TRBJ2-5 | many | - | TRBV20-1 | CSASGQGGETQYF | TGCAGTGCTAGCGGGCAGGGGGGGGAGACCCAGTACTTC
TRBJ2-2 | few | TRBD1 | TRBV28 | CASSSDPGTAWATGELFF | TGTGCCAGCAGTTCCGACCCAGGGACAGCTTGGGCCACCGGGGAGCTGTTTTTT
TRBJ2-2 | many | - | TRBV11-3 | CASSPPPGELFF | TGTGCCAGCAGCCCCCCGCCCGGGGAGCTGTTTTTT
TRBJ2-1 | few | TRBD2 | TRBV24-1 | CATSDASGRAHNEQFF | TGTGCCACCAGTGATGCTAGCGGGAGGGCCCACAATGAGCAGTTCTTC
TRBJ2-1 | many | TRBD2 | TRBV28 | CASSLKGTSVSEQFF | TGTGCCAGCAGTTTAAAGGGGACTAGCGTTAGTGAGCAGTTCTTC
TRBJ1-5 | once | - | TRBV28 | CTSSVQEISNQPQHF | TGTACCAGCAGCGTACAGGAGATTAGCAATCAGCCCCAGCATTTT